Below, 9 T cell receptor beta chains from the same sample are listed, as sequenced in a study of monozygotic twins with inflammatory bowel disease. TCRdb reprocessed the 5' RACE reads; each CDR3 protein has one entry and no DNA is given. The sample's table shows some 160,000 distinct CDR3 sequences. The specimen sequenced was blood. These receptors were collected from a human donor with ulcerative colitis or Crohn's disease, or a healthy co-twin of an affected twin (not recorded which).

The CDR3 protein is CASSLEGDTQYF. J is TRBJ2-3 and V is TRBV27; without DNA, the TCRdb call of TRBD2 cannot be checked. The V gene's germline CDR1 is MNHEY and CDR2 SMNVEV (reference sequence). There are 12 residues in the CDR3.

The chain recombines TRBV12-3 or TRBV12-4 with TRBJ2-1; TCRdb's D gene call, TRBD2, goes unchecked for lack of DNA. This CDR3 spans 16 amino acids. CDR3 sequence reads: CASRLTSGSPYNEQFF.

The chain links TRBV20-1 to TRBJ1-3. CDR3 length equals 11 residues. Germline assignment: CDR1 DFQATT and CDR2 SNEGSKA (reference sequence). The CDR3 sequence is CSAASRNTIYF.

The V gene is TRBV12-3 or TRBV12-4, the J gene TRBJ2-7; lacking DNA, the TRBD2 call made by TCRdb goes unchecked. This CDR3 has 15 amino acids. This CDR3 reads CASSRTSGTIYEQYF.

J is TRBJ1-4 and V is TRBV27; TCRdb's D call, TRBD1, is unchecked because there is no DNA. CDR3 length equals 14 residues. Germline lookup yields CDR1 MNHEY and CDR2 SMNVEV (reference sequence). The CDR3 spells CASGPRQGHGKLFF. Using reference TRBV27 and TRBJ1-4 for the parts outside the CDR3, the full variable domain is EAQVTQNPRYLITVTGKKLTVTCSQNMNHEYMSWYRQDPGLGLRQIYYSMNVEVTDKGDVPEGYKVSRKEKRNFPLILESPSPNQTSLYFCASGPRQGHGKLFFGSGTQLSVL.

V and J are TRBV21-1 and TRBJ2-7; lacking DNA, the TRBD2 call made by TCRdb goes unchecked. TRBV21-1 is given as a pseudogene. This CDR3 is built from 17 residues. This CDR3 reads CASSKRRDLGASYEQYF.

The genes are TRBV4-3 and TRBJ2-5; there is no DNA to check the TCRdb D call of TRBD1. The V gene's germline CDR1 is LGHNA and CDR2 YSLEER. This CDR3 is built from 14 residues. CDR3 sequence: CASSQGQGKETQYF.

The chain has TRBV14 and TRBJ1-1. The CDR3 covers 15 residues. CDR1 and CDR2 (germline): SGHDN, FVKESK. The CDR3 sequence: CASSHHIGGDTEAFF.

This sequence joins TRBV20-1 and TRBJ2-1; there is no DNA to check the TCRdb D call of TRBD2. Germline CDR1 DFQATT, CDR2 SNEGSKA (reference sequence). The CDR3 contains 16 residues. CDR3: CSASDPGGAILAEQFF.